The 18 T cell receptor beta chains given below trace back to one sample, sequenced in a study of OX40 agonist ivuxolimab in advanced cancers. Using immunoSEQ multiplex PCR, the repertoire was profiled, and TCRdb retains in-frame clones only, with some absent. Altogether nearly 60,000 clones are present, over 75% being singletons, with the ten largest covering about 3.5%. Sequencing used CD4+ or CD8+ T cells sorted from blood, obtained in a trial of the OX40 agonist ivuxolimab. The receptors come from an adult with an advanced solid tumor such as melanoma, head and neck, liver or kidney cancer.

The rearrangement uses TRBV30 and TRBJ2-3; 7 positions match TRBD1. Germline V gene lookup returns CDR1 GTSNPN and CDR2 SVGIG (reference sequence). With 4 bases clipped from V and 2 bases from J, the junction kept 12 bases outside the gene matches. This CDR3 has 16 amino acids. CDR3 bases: TGTGCCTGGAACAGGGGCTTCTCCCCCAACACAGATACGCAGTATTTT. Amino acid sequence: CAWNRGFSPNTDTQYF. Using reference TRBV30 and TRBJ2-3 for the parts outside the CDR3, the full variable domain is SQTIHQWPATLVQPVGSPLSLECTVEGTSNPNLYWYRQAAGRGLQLLFYSVGIGQISSEVPQNLSASRPQDRQFILSSKKLLLSDSGFYLCAWNRGFSPNTDTQYFGPGTRLTVL.

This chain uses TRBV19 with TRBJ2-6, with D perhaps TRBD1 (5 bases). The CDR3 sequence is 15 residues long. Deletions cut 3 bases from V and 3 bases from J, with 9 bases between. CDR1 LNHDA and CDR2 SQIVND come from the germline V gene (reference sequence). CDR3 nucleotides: TGTGCCAGTAGTATTCAGGGAAGTGGGGCCAACGTCCTGACTTTC. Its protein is CASSIQGSGANVLTF. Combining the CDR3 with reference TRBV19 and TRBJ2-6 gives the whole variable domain DGGITQSPKYLFRKEGQNVTLSCEQNLNHDAMYWYRQDPGQGLRLIYYSQIVNDFQKGDIAEGYSVSREKKESFPLTVTSAQKNPTAFYLCASSIQGSGANVLTFGAGSRLTVL.

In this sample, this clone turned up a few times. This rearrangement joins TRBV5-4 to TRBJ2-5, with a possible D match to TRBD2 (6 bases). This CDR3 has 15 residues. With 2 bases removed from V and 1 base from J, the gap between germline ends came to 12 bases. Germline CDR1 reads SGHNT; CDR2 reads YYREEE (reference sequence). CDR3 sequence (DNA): TGTGCCAGCAGCTTACGGCGGGGACGCCAAGAGACCCAGTACTTC. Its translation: CASSLRRGRQETQYF.

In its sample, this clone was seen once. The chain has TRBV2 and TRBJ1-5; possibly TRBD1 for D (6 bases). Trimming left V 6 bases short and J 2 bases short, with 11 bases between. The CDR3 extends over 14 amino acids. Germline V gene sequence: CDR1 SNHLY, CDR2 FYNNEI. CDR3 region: CASSPQGRNQPQHF. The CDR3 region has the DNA TGTGCCAGCAGCCCTCAGGGGCGCAATCAGCCCCAGCATTTT.

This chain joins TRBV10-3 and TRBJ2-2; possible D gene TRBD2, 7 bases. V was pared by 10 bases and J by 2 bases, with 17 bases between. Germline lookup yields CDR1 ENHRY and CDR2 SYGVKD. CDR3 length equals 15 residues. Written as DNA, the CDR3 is TGTGCCACCTGGGGGGGCAGGGGTAACACCGGGGAGCTGTTTTTT. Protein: CATWGGRGNTGELFF.

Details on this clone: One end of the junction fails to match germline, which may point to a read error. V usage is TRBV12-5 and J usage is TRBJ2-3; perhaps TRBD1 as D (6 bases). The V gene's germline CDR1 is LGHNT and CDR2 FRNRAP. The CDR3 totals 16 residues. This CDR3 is CASALTGGDGTDTQYF. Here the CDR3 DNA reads TGTGCTAGTGCTTTGACAGGCGGTGACGGCACAGATACGCAGTATTTT.

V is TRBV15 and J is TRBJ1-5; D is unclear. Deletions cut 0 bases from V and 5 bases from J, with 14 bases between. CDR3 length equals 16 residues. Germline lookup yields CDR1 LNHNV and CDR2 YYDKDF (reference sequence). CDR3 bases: TGTGCCACCAGCAGAGAAGCCACGGATAAATATCAGCCCCAGCATTTT. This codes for CATSREATDKYQPQHF.

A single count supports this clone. The CDR3 spells CASSLMGQIESEQYF. In DNA form, the CDR3 reads TGTGCCAGCAGCTTAATGGGCCAAATTGAGTCCGAGCAGTACTTC. The chain uses TRBV7-3 and TRBJ2-7; D is unresolved. The V end lost 1 base, the J end lost 6 bases, and 16 bases lay between the germline ends. This CDR3 spans 15 amino acids. Per germline, CDR1 SGHTA and CDR2 FQGTGA.

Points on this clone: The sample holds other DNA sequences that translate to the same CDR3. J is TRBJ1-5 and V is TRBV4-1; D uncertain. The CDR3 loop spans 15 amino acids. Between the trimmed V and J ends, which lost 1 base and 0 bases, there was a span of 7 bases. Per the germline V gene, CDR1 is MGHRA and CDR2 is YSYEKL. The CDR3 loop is CASSQVRDSNQPQHF. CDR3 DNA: TGCGCCAGCAGCCAAGTACGGGATAGCAATCAGCCCCAGCATTTT.

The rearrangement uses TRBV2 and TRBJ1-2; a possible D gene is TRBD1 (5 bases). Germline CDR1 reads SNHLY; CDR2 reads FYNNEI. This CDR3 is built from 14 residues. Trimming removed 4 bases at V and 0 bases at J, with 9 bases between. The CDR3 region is CASSGQGANYGYTF. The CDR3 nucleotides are TGTGCCAGCAGTGGTCAGGGCGCTAACTATGGCTACACCTTC.

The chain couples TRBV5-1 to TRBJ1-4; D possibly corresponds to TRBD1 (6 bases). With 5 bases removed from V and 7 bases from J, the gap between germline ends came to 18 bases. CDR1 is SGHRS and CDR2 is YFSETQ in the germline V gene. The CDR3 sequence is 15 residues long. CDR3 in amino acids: CASRTTGTSFEKLFF. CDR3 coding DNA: TGCGCCAGCAGGACAACAGGGACTTCATTTGAAAAACTGTTTTTT.

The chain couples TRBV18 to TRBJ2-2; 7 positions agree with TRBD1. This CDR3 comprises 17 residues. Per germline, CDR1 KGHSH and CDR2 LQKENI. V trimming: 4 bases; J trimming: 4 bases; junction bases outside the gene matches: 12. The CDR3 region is CASSRTDRVGSTGELFF. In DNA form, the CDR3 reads TGTGCCAGCTCACGTACAGACAGGGTCGGATCCACCGGGGAGCTGTTTTTT.

DNA for the CDR3: TGCAGCGTTTACCGGGACAGCCCGCCGAGAGGCCCCTACAATGAGCAGTTCTTC. Translation gives CSVYRDSPPRGPYNEQFF. The J gene is TRBJ2-1, the V gene TRBV29-1; 7 nucleotides agree with TRBD1. CDR1 and CDR2 from the germline V gene are SQVTM and ANQGSEA. This CDR3 is 18 amino acids long. Germline trimming cut 5 bases from V and 2 bases from J; bases unmatched to any gene: 18.

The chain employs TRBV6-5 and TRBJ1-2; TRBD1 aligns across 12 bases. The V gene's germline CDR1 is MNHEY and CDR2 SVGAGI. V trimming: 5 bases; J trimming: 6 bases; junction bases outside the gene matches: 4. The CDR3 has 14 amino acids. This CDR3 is CASSGGQGANGYTF. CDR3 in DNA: TGTGCCAGCAGTGGGGGACAGGGGGCGAATGGCTACACCTTC.

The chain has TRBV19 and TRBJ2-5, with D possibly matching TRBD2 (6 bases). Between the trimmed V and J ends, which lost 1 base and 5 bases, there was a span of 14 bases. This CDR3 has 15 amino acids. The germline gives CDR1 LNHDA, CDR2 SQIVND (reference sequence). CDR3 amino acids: CASSIAPAGWETQYF. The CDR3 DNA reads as TGTGCCAGTAGTATAGCGCCAGCGGGTTGGGAGACCCAGTACTTC.

The CDR3 nucleotides read TGTGCCAGCAGTAAGATGGGCGGGGGAAAAGGGACAGATACGCAGTATTTT. Amino acid sequence: CASSKMGGGKGTDTQYF. This chain connects TRBV25-1 to TRBJ2-3; 7 positions match TRBD2. The CDR3 spans 17 residues. CDR1 is MGHDK, CDR2 SYGVNS, per germline. After removal of 5 bases from V and 3 bases from J, the junction contained 14 bases not matched to a gene.

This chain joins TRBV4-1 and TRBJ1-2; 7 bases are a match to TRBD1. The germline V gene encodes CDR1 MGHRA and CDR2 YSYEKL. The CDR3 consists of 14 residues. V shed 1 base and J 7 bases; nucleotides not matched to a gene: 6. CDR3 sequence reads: CASSQGQGVRGYTF. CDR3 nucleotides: TGCGCCAGCAGCCAAGGACAGGGAGTTCGTGGCTACACCTTC.

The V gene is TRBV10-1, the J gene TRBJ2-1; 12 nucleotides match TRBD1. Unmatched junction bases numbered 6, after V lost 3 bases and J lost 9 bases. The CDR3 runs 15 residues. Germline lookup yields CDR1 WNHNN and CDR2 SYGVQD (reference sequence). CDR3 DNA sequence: TGCGCCAGCAGTGAAGGGGGACAGGGGGCTTCTGAGCAGTTCTTC. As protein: CASSEGGQGASEQFF.